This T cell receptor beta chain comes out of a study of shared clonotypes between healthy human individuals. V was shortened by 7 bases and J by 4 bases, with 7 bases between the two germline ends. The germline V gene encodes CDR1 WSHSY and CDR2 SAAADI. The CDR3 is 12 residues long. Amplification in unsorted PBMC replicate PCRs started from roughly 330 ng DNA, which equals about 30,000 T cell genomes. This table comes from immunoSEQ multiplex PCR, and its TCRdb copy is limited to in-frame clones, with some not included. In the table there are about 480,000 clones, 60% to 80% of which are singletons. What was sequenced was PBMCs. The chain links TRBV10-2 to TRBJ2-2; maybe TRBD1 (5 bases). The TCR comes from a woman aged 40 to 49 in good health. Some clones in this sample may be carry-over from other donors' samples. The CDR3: CASTGATGELFF. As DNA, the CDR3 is TGCGCCAGCACTGGGGCCACCGGGGAGCTGTTTTTT.